The clone carrying this T cell receptor (beta chain) was counted a few times. The target antigen is unknown. This record belongs to a study of vaccination and CD4 T cells after COVID-19. With the Oncomine TCR Beta short-read assay, DNA from cultured CD4+ T cells was sequenced. TCRdb passed the PCR reads through MiXCR, listing each CDR3 protein once. The sample yields approximately 7,900 distinct CDR3 sequences, approximately 37% seen once. Treatment meaning: approximately 10-day PBMC culture with coronavirus spike peptide pools or control peptides (ViraFEST assay). CD4+ T cells that came from the unexposed donor were collected before the COVID-19 pandemic (2011-2018). Germline V CDR1 and CDR2: SGHAT, FQNNGV. This CDR3 is built from 14 residues. The V and J ends lost 4 bases and 4 bases respectively, with 13 bases between them.

V gene TRBV11-2 combines with J gene TRBJ2-5; D may be TRBD2 (6 bases). What was sequenced was CD4+ T cells from blood, cultured in vitro. The clonotype originates from a human donor in good health. The CDR3 nucleotides are TGTGCCAGCAGCTCGGGGGTTAAGAGAGAGACCCAGTACTTC. This translates into CASSSGVKRETQYF.